This passage covers 14 T cell receptor beta chains from one sample sequenced in a study of blood T cell repertoires in COVID-19. Profiled with immunoSEQ multiplex PCR; TCRdb holds only in-frame clones, not every one. The repertoire holds over 110,000 clones, with 80% to 90% as singletons. The sequencing sample was made of peripheral blood. The receptors come from a woman in her fifties or sixties with acute or convalescent COVID-19.

V is TRBV2 and J is TRBJ1-5, with D possibly being TRBD1 (6 bases). There are 15 residues in the CDR3. V lost 6 bases and J 5 bases, leaving 17 bases between the germline ends. The germline gives CDR1 SNHLY, CDR2 FYNNEI. CDR3 nucleotide sequence: TGTGCCAGCAGAACAAGGGGGGGAGAAGATCAGCCCCAGCATTTT. Its translation is CASRTRGGEDQPQHF. The full variable domain, rest sourced from reference TRBV2 and TRBJ1-5, is EPEVTQTPSHQVTQMGQEVILRCVPISNHLYFYWYRQILGQKVEFLVSFYNNEISEKSEIFDDQFSVERPDGSNFTLKIRSTKLEDSAMYFCASRTRGGEDQPQHFGDGTRLSIL.

The chain links TRBV18 to TRBJ1-2; 7 nucleotides match TRBD1. With 2 bases clipped from V and 4 bases from J, the junction kept 10 bases outside the gene matches. Germline loops: CDR1 KGHSH, CDR2 LQKENI. This CDR3 comprises 16 residues. The CDR3: CASSPSTGLGFYGYTF. The CDR3 DNA reads as TGTGCCAGCTCACCATCGACAGGGTTGGGGTTCTATGGCTACACCTTC. The whole variable domain, remainder taken from reference TRBV18 and TRBJ1-2, is NAGVMQNPRHLVRRRGQEARLRCSPMKGHSHVYWYRQLPEEGLKFMVYLQKENIIDESGMPKERFSAEFPKEGPSILRIQQVVRGDSAAYFCASSPSTGLGFYGYTFGSGTRLTVV.

This chain uses TRBV18 with TRBJ2-3; weak D call: TRBD2 (6 bases). CDR1 is KGHSH, CDR2 LQKENI, per germline. The CDR3 contains 16 residues. V gave up 0 bases and J gave up 6 bases, with 16 bases separating them. In DNA, the CDR3 is TGTGCCAGCTCACCACCGGGACTGGGCCCAATGGATACGCAGTATTTT. Residues: CASSPPGLGPMDTQYF.

The J gene is TRBJ2-2, the V gene TRBV11-3, with TRBD1 identical over 7 bases. The length of the CDR3 is 14 residues. Germline assignment: CDR1 SGHNT and CDR2 YENEEA. Trimming removed 5 bases from V and 8 bases from J; junction bases left unmatched: 8. The CDR3 DNA reads as TGTGCCAGCAGCCCGACAGGGCGCGGAGGGGAGCTGTTTTTT. As protein: CASSPTGRGGELFF.

The chain employs TRBV7-2 and TRBJ1-4; no clear D. The germline V and J ends were trimmed by 4 bases and 1 base, with 7 bases remaining between them. CDR1 and CDR2 from the germline V gene are SGHTA and FQGNSA. This CDR3 region has 14 residues. CDR3 residues: CASSSRLTNEKLFF. In DNA form, the CDR3 reads TGTGCCAGCAGCTCCCGGTTAACTAATGAAAAACTGTTTTTT.

The chain uses TRBV19 and TRBJ2-7; 10 positions agree with TRBD1. Trimming removed 6 bases from V and 5 bases from J; junction bases left unmatched: 10. CDR1 is LNHDA and CDR2 is SQIVND in the germline V gene (reference sequence). The CDR3 has 15 amino acids. The CDR3: CASRAGQGVFDEQYF. The CDR3 DNA reads as TGTGCCAGTAGAGCAGGACAGGGGGTTTTTGACGAGCAGTACTTC.

The gene calls are TRBV9 and TRBJ2-5; 7 bases are a match to TRBD2. Trimming at V came to 2 bases and at J to 0 bases, leaving 10 bases not matched to a gene. Germline V gene sequence: CDR1 SGDLS, CDR2 YYNGEE. The CDR3 runs to 17 residues. CDR3 nucleotides: TGTGCCAGCAGCGTCGCCACTGGCGGGAGAAACCAAGAGACCCAGTACTTC. Its protein is CASSVATGGRNQETQYF. Drawing the rest from reference TRBV9 and TRBJ2-5, the complete variable domain is DSGVTQTPKHLITATGQRVTLRCSPRSGDLSVYWYQQSLDQGLQFLIQYYNGEERAKGNILERFSAQQFPDLHSELNLSSLELGDSALYFCASSVATGGRNQETQYFGPGTRLLVL.

This chain uses TRBV11-2 with TRBJ2-1, with TRBD2 as a possible D gene (6 bases). Trimming cost V 1 base and J 8 bases, with 18 bases left between them. Germline-derived CDR1 and CDR2 are SGHAT and FQNNGV. The CDR3 sequence is 16 residues long. CDR3 nucleotide sequence: TGTGCCAGCAGCTTAGTCGCGACTAGAGTGCCCGATGAGCAGTTCTTC. It specifies CASSLVATRVPDEQFF. Combining the CDR3 with reference TRBV11-2 and TRBJ2-1 gives the whole variable domain EAGVAQSPRYKIIEKRQSVAFWCNPISGHATLYWYQQILGQGPKLLIQFQNNGVVDDSQLPKDRFSAERLKGVDSTLKIQPAKLEDSAVYLCASSLVATRVPDEQFFGPGTRLTVL.

The rearrangement joins TRBV18 to TRBJ2-5; D may be TRBD1 (6 bases). Trimming removed 3 bases from V and 5 bases from J, with 13 bases in between. From germline, CDR1 is KGHSH and CDR2 LQKENI. CDR3 length: 14 residues. The CDR3 sequence is CASSPPGAMETQYF. The CDR3, as DNA: TGTGCCAGCTCACCCCCAGGGGCAATGGAGACCCAGTACTTC.

The chain combines TRBV5-1 with TRBJ1-1, with D hard to call. Germline lookup yields CDR1 SGHRS and CDR2 YFSETQ. Trimming pared 6 bases from V and 0 bases from J, leaving 18 bases between. CDR3 length: 16 amino acids. The DNA of the CDR3 is TGCGCCAGCAACCCATTGGCCAGAGGCATGAACACTGAAGCTTTCTTT. This sequence encodes CASNPLARGMNTEAFF.

V gene TRBV6-5 combines with J gene TRBJ2-7; 7 bases agree with TRBD1. The V gene's germline CDR1 is MNHEY and CDR2 SVGAGI. Trimming cost V 2 bases and J 4 bases; bases outside gene matches: 8. This CDR3 comprises 15 residues. The CDR3 DNA reads TGTGCCAGCAGTTACAGACAGGGCGCAGGATACGAGCAGTACTTC. This encodes CASSYRQGAGYEQYF.

This clone was detected only a few times. The chain employs TRBV5-1 and TRBJ2-2; 7 bases are shared with TRBD2. The trim removed 6 bases at V and 4 bases at J, leaving 9 bases unmatched. CDR1 and CDR2 from the germline V gene are SGHRS and YFSETQ. The CDR3 covers 15 residues. The CDR3 DNA is TGCGCCAGCAAAACTAGCGCCCCTGGCACCGGGGAGCTGTTTTTT. Its protein product is CASKTSAPGTGELFF.

This clone showed up just a few times. The V gene is TRBV7-8, the J gene TRBJ2-2; no definite D call. The CDR3 contains 12 residues. Germline CDR1 is SGHVS and CDR2 is FQNEAQ. Trimming removed 5 bases at V and 6 bases at J, with 7 bases between. The CDR3 DNA follows: TGTGCCAGCAGCCACATCGCCGGGGAGCTGTTTTTT. This codes for CASSHIAGELFF. The whole variable domain, remainder taken from reference TRBV7-8 and TRBJ2-2, is GAGVSQSPRYKVAKRGQDVALRCDPISGHVSLFWYQQALGQGPEFLTYFQNEAQLDKSGLPSDRFFAERPEGSVSTLKIQRTQQEDSAVYLCASSHIAGELFFGEGSRLTVL.

The genes are TRBV5-8 and TRBJ1-5; 8 bases are a match to TRBD1. V dropped 4 bases and J dropped 4; count of bases not matched to a gene: 7. Germline V CDR1 and CDR2: SGHTS, YDEGEE. CDR3 length: 15 amino acids. CDR3 amino acids: CASSPDREGNQPQHF. CDR3 DNA sequence: TGTGCCAGCAGCCCGGACAGGGAAGGAAATCAGCCCCAGCATTTT.